The clone carrying this T cell receptor beta chain has more than one count but fewer than ten. What it binds is not known. The CDR3 covers 15 residues. Looked up from germline, CDR1 is SEHNR and CDR2 is FQNEAQ (reference sequence). V was trimmed by 5 bases and J by 5 bases, leaving 18 bases between them. The data belong to a study of OX40 agonist ivuxolimab in advanced cancers. At the level of the study: People in dose escalation had one of these cancers: hepatocellular carcinoma, melanoma, renal cell or head and neck cancer.

Produced via immunoSEQ multiplex PCR; TCRdb's table is partial and in-frame only. This table has 99,000 or so clones, approximately 80% appearing once. Broader study findings: By week 6 at 0.1 to 3.0 mg/kg, blood CD4+ and CD8+ T cells had expanded clonally.

The TCR sequence derives from an adult with an advanced solid tumor such as melanoma, head and neck, liver or kidney cancer. This specimen was CD4+ or CD8+ T cells sorted from blood, taken in a trial of the OX40 agonist ivuxolimab. The J gene is TRBJ1-2, the V gene TRBV7-9; the D gene is possibly TRBD1 (5 bases). As DNA, the CDR3 is TGTGCCAGCAGCGAAGACGGAACAGGTGATTATGGCTACACCTTC. Its protein is CASSEDGTGDYGYTF.